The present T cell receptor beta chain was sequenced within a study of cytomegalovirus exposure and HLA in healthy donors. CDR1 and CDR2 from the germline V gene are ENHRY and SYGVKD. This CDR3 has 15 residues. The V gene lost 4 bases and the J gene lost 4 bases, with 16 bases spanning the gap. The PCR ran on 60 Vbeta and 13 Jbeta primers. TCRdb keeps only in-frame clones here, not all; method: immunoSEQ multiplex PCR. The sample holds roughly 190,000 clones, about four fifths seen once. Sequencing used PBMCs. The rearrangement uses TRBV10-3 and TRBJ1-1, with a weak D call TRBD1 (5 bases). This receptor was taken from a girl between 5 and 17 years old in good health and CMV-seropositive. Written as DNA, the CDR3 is TGTGCCATCAGTGCCCCGGACACCCTAGGCACTGAAGCTTTCTTT. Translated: CAISAPDTLGTEAFF.